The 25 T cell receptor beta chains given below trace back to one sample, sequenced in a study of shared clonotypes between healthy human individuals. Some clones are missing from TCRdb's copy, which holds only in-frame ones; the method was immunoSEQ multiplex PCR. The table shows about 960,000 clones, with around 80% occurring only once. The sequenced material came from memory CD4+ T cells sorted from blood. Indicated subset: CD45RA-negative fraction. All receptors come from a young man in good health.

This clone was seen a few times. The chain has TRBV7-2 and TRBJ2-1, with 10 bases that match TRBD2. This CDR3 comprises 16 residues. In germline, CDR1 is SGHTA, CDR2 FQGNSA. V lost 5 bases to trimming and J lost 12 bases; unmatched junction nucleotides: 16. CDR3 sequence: CASSLSGLAGASGQFF. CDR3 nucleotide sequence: TGTGCCAGCAGCCTTAGCGGGCTAGCGGGAGCCAGTGGGCAGTTCTTC.

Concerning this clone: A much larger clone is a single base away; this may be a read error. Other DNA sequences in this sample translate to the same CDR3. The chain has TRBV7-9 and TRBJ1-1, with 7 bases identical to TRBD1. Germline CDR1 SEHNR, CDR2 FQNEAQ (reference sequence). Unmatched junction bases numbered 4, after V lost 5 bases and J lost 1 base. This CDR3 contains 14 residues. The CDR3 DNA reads TGTGCCAGCAGCCCAGGACAGGCGAACACTGAAGCTTTCTTT. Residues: CASSPGQANTEAFF.

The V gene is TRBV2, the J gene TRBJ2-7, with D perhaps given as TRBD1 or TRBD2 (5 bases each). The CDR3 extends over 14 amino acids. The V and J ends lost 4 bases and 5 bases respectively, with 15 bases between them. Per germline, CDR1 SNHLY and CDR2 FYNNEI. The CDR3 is CASSGSGRGDEQYF. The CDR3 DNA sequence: TGTGCCAGCAGTGGGTCGGGGAGAGGGGACGAGCAGTACTTC.

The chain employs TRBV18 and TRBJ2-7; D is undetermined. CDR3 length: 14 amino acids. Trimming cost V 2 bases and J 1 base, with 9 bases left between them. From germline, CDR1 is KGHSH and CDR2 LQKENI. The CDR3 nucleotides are TGTGCCAGCTCACCAAGTAGTGAGTCCTACGAGCAGTACTTC. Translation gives CASSPSSESYEQYF.

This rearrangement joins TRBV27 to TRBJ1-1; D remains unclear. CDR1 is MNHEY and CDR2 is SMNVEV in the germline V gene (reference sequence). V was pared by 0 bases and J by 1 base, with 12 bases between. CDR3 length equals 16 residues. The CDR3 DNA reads TGTGCCAGCAGTTTATCGCGGTCACGAGAGAACACTGAAGCTTTCTTT. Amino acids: CASSLSRSRENTEAFF.

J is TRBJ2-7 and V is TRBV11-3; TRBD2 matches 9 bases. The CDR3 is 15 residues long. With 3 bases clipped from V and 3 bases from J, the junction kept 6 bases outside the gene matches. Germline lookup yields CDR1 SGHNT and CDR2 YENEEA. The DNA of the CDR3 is TGTGCCAGCAGCTTGGGAAGCGGGAGGATCTACGAGCAGTACTTC. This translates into CASSLGSGRIYEQYF.

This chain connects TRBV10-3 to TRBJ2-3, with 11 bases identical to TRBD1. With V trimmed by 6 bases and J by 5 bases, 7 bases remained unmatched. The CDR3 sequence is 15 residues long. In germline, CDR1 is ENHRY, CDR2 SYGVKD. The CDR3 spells CAISSGQGAVDTQYF. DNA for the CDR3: TGTGCCATCAGCAGCGGACAGGGGGCGGTAGATACGCAGTATTTT.

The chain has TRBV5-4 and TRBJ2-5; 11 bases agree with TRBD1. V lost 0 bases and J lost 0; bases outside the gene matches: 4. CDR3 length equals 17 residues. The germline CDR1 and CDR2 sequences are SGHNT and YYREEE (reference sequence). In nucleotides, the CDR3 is TGTGCCAGCAGCTTGGCGGGACAGGGGGAGTACCAAGAGACCCAGTACTTC. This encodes CASSLAGQGEYQETQYF.

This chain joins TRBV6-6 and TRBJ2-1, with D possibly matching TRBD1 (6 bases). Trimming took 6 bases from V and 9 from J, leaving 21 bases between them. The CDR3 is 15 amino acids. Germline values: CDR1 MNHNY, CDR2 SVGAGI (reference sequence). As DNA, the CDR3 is TGTGCCAGCAGAGGACAGCCAGGTGGGATGGGTGAGCAGTTCTTC. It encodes CASRGQPGGMGEQFF.

The chain's CDR3 is CASSPTEGRSNQPQHF. The CDR3 DNA follows: TGCGCCAGCAGCCCCACAGAGGGGAGGAGCAATCAGCCCCAGCATTTT. The chain recombines TRBV4-1 with TRBJ1-5; maybe TRBD1 (5 bases). The length of the CDR3 is 16 residues. Germline loops: CDR1 MGHRA, CDR2 YSYEKL. The V end lost 4 bases, the J end lost 1 base, and 14 bases lay between the germline ends.

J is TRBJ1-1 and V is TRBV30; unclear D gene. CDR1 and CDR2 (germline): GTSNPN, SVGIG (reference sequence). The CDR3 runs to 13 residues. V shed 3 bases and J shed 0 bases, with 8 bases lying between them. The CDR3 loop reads CAWRRAMNTEAFF. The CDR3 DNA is TGTGCCTGGAGAAGGGCCATGAACACTGAAGCTTTCTTT.

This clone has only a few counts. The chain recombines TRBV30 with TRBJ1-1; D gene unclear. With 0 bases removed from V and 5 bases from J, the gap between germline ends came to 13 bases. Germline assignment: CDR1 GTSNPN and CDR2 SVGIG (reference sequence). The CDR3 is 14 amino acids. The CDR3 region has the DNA TGTGCCTGGAGTGTTATCGGCCCGGGGACTGAAGCTTTCTTT. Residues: CAWSVIGPGTEAFF.

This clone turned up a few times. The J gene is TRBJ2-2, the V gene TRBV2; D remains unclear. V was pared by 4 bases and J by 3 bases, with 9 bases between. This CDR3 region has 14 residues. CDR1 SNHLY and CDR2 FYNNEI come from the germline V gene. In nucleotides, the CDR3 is TGTGCCAGCAGTGCCGACTCATACACCGGGGAGCTGTTTTTT. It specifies CASSADSYTGELFF.

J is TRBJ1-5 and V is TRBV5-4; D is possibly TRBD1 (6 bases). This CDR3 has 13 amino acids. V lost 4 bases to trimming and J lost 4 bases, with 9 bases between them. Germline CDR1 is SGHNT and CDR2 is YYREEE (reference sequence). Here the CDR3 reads CASSKDRNQPQHF. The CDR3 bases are TGTGCCAGCAGCAAGGACAGAAATCAGCCCCAGCATTTT.

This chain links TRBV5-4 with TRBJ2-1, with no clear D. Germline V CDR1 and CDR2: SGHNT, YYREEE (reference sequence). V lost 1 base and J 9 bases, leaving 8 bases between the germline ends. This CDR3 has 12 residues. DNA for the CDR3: TGTGCCAGCAGCTTGATATTGGGTGAGCAGTTCTTC. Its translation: CASSLILGEQFF.

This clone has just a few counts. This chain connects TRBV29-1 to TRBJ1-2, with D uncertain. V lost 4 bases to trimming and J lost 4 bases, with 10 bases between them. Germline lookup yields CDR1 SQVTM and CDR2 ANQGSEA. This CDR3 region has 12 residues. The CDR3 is CSVVRESYGYTF. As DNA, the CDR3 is TGCAGCGTTGTCCGAGAGAGCTATGGCTACACCTTC.

The CDR3 DNA follows: TGTGCCAGCAGCTTAAACGGGGGTACGGCCAAAAACATTCAGTACTTC. Translation: CASSLNGGTAKNIQYF. The rearrangement uses TRBV11-3 and TRBJ2-4; perhaps TRBD2 as D (6 bases). This CDR3 spans 16 amino acids. V lost 2 bases and J lost 1, with 12 bases in between. Germline V gives CDR1 SGHNT, CDR2 YENEEA.

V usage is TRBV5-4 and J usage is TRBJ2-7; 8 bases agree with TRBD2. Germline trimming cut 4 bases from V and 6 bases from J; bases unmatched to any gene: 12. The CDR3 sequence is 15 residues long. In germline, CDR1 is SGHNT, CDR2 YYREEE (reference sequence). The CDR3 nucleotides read TGTGCCAGCAGCCTCGGGGTAGCGGGATCGTTCGAGCAGTACTTC. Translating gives CASSLGVAGSFEQYF.

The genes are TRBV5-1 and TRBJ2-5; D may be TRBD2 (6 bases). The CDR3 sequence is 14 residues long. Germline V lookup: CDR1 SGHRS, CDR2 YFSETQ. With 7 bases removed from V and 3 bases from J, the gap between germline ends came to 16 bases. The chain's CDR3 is CASGAGSSKETQYF. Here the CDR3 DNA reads TGCGCCAGCGGAGCCGGGAGCAGTAAAGAGACCCAGTACTTC.

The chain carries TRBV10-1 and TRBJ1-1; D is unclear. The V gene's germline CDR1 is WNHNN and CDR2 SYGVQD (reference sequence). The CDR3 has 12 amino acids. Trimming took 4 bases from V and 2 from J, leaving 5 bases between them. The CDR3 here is CASSGYNTEAFF. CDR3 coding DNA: TGCGCCAGCAGTGGTTATAACACTGAAGCTTTCTTT.

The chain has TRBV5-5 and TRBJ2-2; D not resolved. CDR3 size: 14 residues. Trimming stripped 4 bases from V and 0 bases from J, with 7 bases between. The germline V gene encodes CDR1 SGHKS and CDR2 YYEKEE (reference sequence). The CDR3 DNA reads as TGTGCCAGCAGCCCCGATTCGAACACCGGGGAGCTGTTTTTT. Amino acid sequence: CASSPDSNTGELFF.

CDR3 sequence: CSASQSNEQFF. CDR3 nucleotides: TGCAGTGCTTCCCAGTCGAATGAGCAGTTCTTC. The gene calls are TRBV20-1 and TRBJ2-1; D unresolved. This CDR3 contains 11 residues. Trimming removed 5 bases at V and 7 bases at J, with 9 bases between. The germline V gene has CDR1 DFQATT and CDR2 SNEGSKA (reference sequence).

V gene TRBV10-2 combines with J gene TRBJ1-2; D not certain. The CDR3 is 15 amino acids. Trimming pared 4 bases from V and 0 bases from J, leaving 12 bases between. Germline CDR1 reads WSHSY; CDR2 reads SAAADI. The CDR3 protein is CASSGPSQTNYGYTF. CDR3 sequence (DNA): TGCGCCAGCAGTGGGCCCTCACAGACTAACTATGGCTACACCTTC.

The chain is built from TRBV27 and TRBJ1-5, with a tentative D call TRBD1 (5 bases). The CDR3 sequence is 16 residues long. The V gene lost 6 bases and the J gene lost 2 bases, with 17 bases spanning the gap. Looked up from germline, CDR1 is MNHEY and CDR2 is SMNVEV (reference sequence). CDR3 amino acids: CASSPPQVNRNQPQHF. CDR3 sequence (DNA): TGTGCCAGCAGCCCCCCACAGGTTAATCGCAATCAGCCCCAGCATTTT.

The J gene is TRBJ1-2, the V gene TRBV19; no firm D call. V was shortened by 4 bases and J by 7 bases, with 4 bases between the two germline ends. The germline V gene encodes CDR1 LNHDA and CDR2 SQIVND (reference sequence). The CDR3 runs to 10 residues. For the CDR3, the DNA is TGTGCCAGTAGTAACGCTGGCTACACCTTC. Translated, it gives CASSNAGYTF.